The 31 T cell receptor beta chains given below trace back to one sample, sequenced in a study of cytomegalovirus exposure and HLA in healthy donors. Use of 60 Vbeta and 13 Jbeta primers characterized the PCR. Sequenced by immunoSEQ multiplex PCR; TCRdb stores in-frame clones only, minus some. Of about 100,000 clones listed, more than 70% were seen once; the top ten hold approximately 3.8%. The material sequenced was PBMCs. The origin of the receptors is a woman in her thirties or forties in good health and CMV-seronegative.

This rearrangement joins TRBV27 to TRBJ2-5; 7 bases match TRBD2. Trimming cost V 5 bases and J 5 bases; bases outside gene matches: 8. The CDR3 loop spans 14 amino acids. Germline assignment: CDR1 MNHEY and CDR2 SMNVEV (reference sequence). CDR3 sequence reads: CASSLRLGGETQYF. The CDR3 DNA follows: TGTGCCAGCAGTCTCCGACTCGGGGGGGAGACCCAGTACTTC.

V is TRBV10-3 and J is TRBJ1-5; maybe TRBD1 (6 bases). Germline CDR1 and CDR2: ENHRY and SYGVKD. The CDR3 extends over 15 amino acids. With 2 bases removed from V and 2 bases from J, the gap between germline ends came to 10 bases. In DNA form, the CDR3 reads TGTGCCATCAGTGAGGGTGCAGGGGGCAATCAGCCCCAGCATTTT. Translation: CAISEGAGGNQPQHF.

This clone was seen only once. V gene TRBV18 combines with J gene TRBJ1-5; TRBD1 is a possible D gene (6 bases). Germline CDR1 reads KGHSH; CDR2 reads LQKENI. The length of the CDR3 is 13 residues. Trimming removed 6 bases at V and 6 bases at J, with 12 bases between. CDR3 loop: CASSYQGSQPQHF. The DNA for the CDR3 is TGTGCCAGCTCCTACCAGGGGTCTCAGCCCCAGCATTTT.

This clone is a singleton in its sample. The rearrangement joins TRBV5-1 to TRBJ1-1, with 9 bases aligning to TRBD1. Germline CDR1 and CDR2: SGHRS and YFSETQ. Trimming removed 3 bases from V and 11 bases from J; junction bases left unmatched: 11. The length of the CDR3 is 14 residues. CDR3 loop: CASSWTGDTLNAFF. CDR3 in DNA: TGCGCCAGCAGCTGGACAGGGGATACACTGAACGCTTTCTTT.

The gene calls are TRBV7-8 and TRBJ1-2, with 7 nucleotides matching TRBD1. The V gene's germline CDR1 is SGHVS and CDR2 FQNEAQ. Germline trimming cut 1 base from V and 8 bases from J; bases unmatched to any gene: 4. The CDR3 length is 13 residues. CDR3 sequence reads: CASSLGTGVGYTF. As DNA, the CDR3 is TGTGCCAGCAGCTTAGGTACAGGGGTCGGCTACACCTTC. The variable domain in full, completed from reference TRBV7-8 and TRBJ1-2, reads GAGVSQSPRYKVAKRGQDVALRCDPISGHVSLFWYQQALGQGPEFLTYFQNEAQLDKSGLPSDRFFAERPEGSVSTLKIQRTQQEDSAVYLCASSLGTGVGYTFGSGTRLTVV.

V and J are TRBV28 and TRBJ1-1, with TRBD1 matching over 10 bases. Trimming at V came to 6 bases and at J to 5 bases, leaving 3 bases not matched to a gene. This CDR3 has 13 amino acids. Germline V lookup: CDR1 MDHEN, CDR2 SYDVKM. CDR3 sequence (DNA): TGTGCCAGCAGCCGGACAGGGGGAACTGAAGCTTTCTTT. It yields the protein CASSRTGGTEAFF. Full variable domain (rest looked up from reference TRBV28 and TRBJ1-1): DVKVTQSSRYLVKRTGEKVFLECVQDMDHENMFWYRQDPGLGLRLIYFSYDVKMKEKGDIPEGYSVSREKKERFSLILESASTNQTSMYLCASSRTGGTEAFFGQGTRLTVV.

As regards this clone: At one boundary the junction diverges from the germline segment, which might be a read error. The CDR3 DNA reads as TGTGCCAGCACCTTACGGTCGCGGGGGCCCACAGATACGCAGTATTTT. It is translated as CASTLRSRGPTDTQYF. This rearrangement joins TRBV7-7 to TRBJ2-3, with a possible D match to TRBD2 (7 bases). Germline-derived CDR1 and CDR2 are SSHAT and FNYEAQ (reference sequence). There are 16 residues in the CDR3. The full variable domain, completed using reference TRBV7-7 and TRBJ2-3, is GAGVSQSPRYKVTKRGQDVTLRCDPISSHATLYWYQQALGQGPEFLTYFNYEAQPDKSGLPSDRFSAERPEGSISTLTIQRTEQRDSAMYRCASTLRSRGPTDTQYFGPGTRLTVL.

A single count supports this clone. This chain links TRBV7-9 with TRBJ1-4; TRBD1 is a possible D gene (5 bases). V was trimmed by 5 bases and J by 6 bases, leaving 16 bases between them. CDR1 is SEHNR, CDR2 FQNEAQ, per germline (reference sequence). The CDR3 length is 15 residues. The CDR3 here is CASSPRRRGDEKLFF. The CDR3 region has the DNA TGTGCCAGCAGCCCCCGACGGAGGGGCGATGAAAAACTGTTTTTT.

The sample holds a few counts of this clone. The chain joins TRBV5-6 to TRBJ1-2; D is perhaps TRBD1 (6 bases). V lost 1 base, J lost 4 bases, and 17 bases lay in between. Germline V gene lookup returns CDR1 SGHDT and CDR2 YYEEEE. The CDR3 runs to 16 residues. CDR3 loop: CASSLIWGPSGYGYTF. The CDR3 nucleotides are TGTGCCAGCAGCTTGATCTGGGGGCCTAGCGGCTATGGCTACACCTTC.

This clone was observed a single time. The gene calls are TRBV29-1 and TRBJ1-1, with a weak D call TRBD1 (6 bases). The CDR3 contains 10 residues. Germline lookup yields CDR1 SQVTM and CDR2 ANQGSEA. Trimming removed 5 bases from V and 5 bases from J, with 6 bases in between. In nucleotides, the CDR3 is TGCAGCGTTCAGGGGACTGAAGCTTTCTTT. Translated: CSVQGTEAFF.

The CDR3 loop reads CASSVSSGESYEQYF. The CDR3 region has the DNA TGCGCCAGCAGCGTATCTAGCGGGGAGTCCTACGAGCAGTACTTC. The chain carries TRBV5-1 and TRBJ2-7; 9 bases match TRBD2. CDR1 is SGHRS, CDR2 YFSETQ, per germline. J lost 1 base, V lost 4 bases, and 6 bases had no gene match. The CDR3 is 15 amino acids.

This clone appeared a single time. V is TRBV15 and J is TRBJ2-1; 8 bases agree with TRBD1. Unmatched junction bases numbered 3, after V lost 4 bases and J lost 7 bases. Germline-derived CDR1 and CDR2 are LNHNV and YYDKDF (reference sequence). The CDR3 extends over 13 amino acids. Here the CDR3 DNA reads TGTGCCACCAGCACAGGGACAGGAAATGAGCAGTTCTTC. Its translation: CATSTGTGNEQFF.

This clone was observed a few times. The chain is built from TRBV10-2 and TRBJ1-2; 7 bases are shared with TRBD1. Germline V gene data show CDR1 as WSHSY and CDR2 as SAAADI. The CDR3 is 13 residues long. V dropped 0 bases and J dropped 6; count of bases not matched to a gene: 1. The CDR3 nucleotides read TGCGCCAGCAGTGAGTCAAGGGGGCATGGCTACACCTTC. Protein: CASSESRGHGYTF.

This clone was observed a single time. The chain couples TRBV2 to TRBJ1-1, with D uncertain. The CDR3 is made up of 12 amino acids. Trimming pared 4 bases from V and 7 bases from J, leaving 10 bases between. Germline V gives CDR1 SNHLY, CDR2 FYNNEI. CDR3 in amino acids: CASSGHAGEAFF. In nucleotides, the CDR3 is TGTGCCAGCAGTGGTCACGCCGGTGAAGCTTTCTTT.

This chain joins TRBV5-4 and TRBJ2-7; possible D gene TRBD1, 6 bases. There are 14 residues in the CDR3. Looked up from germline, CDR1 is SGHNT and CDR2 is YYREEE (reference sequence). V lost 3 bases to trimming and J lost 3 bases, with 13 bases between them. CDR3 in DNA: TGTGCCAGCAGCTCCCGACAGGCCGTCTACGAGCAGTACTTC. Translation gives CASSSRQAVYEQYF. Based on the CDR3 plus reference TRBV5-4 and TRBJ2-7, the full variable domain is ETGVTQSPTHLIKTRGQQVTLRCSSQSGHNTVSWYQQALGQGPQFIFQYYREEENGRGNFPPRFSGLQFPNYSSELNVNALELDDSALYLCASSSRQAVYEQYFGPGTRLTVT.

The V and J genes are TRBV27 and TRBJ1-5, with 12 bases matching TRBD1. The CDR3 consists of 15 residues. V lost 3 bases, J lost 9 bases, and 6 bases stayed unmatched. Germline V gives CDR1 MNHEY, CDR2 SMNVEV (reference sequence). The CDR3 DNA reads TGTGCCAGCAGTTTGGGGGGACAGGGGGCTGGGCCCCAGCATTTT. Its protein is CASSLGGQGAGPQHF.

The chain links TRBV6-5 to TRBJ2-7; a weak D match, TRBD2 (6 bases). The V end lost 1 base, the J end lost 2 bases, and 12 bases lay between the germline ends. The CDR3 extends over 15 amino acids. Germline lookup yields CDR1 MNHEY and CDR2 SVGAGI. The CDR3 loop reads CASSYWIGGAYEQYF. DNA of the CDR3: TGTGCCAGCAGTTACTGGATCGGGGGTGCCTACGAGCAGTACTTC.

This chain links TRBV12-2 with TRBJ1-1; the tabulated D call, TRBD1, remains unverified against the DNA. TRBV12-2 is given as a pseudogene. The CDR3 runs 13 residues. For the CDR3, the DNA is TGTGCAAGTCGCTCTCGGACAGGGGATGAAGCTTTCTTT. Residues: CASRSRTGDEAFF.

This rearrangement joins TRBV19 to TRBJ1-4; D remains unclear. Germline V CDR1 and CDR2: LNHDA, SQIVND (reference sequence). V lost 6 bases to trimming and J lost 2 bases, with 10 bases between them. The CDR3 has 14 amino acids. The CDR3 protein is CASSLTPTNEKLFF. In DNA, the CDR3 is TGTGCCAGTAGCTTGACACCTACTAATGAAAAACTGTTTTTT. The complete variable domain, with remaining parts taken from reference TRBV19 and TRBJ1-4, reads DGGITQSPKYLFRKEGQNVTLSCEQNLNHDAMYWYRQDPGQGLRLIYYSQIVNDFQKGDIAEGYSVSREKKESFPLTVTSAQKNPTAFYLCASSLTPTNEKLFFGSGTQLSVL.

V is TRBV10-3 and J is TRBJ1-1; D possibly corresponds to TRBD1 (6 bases). V was trimmed by 7 bases and J by 0 bases, leaving 9 bases between them. Germline V lookup: CDR1 ENHRY, CDR2 SYGVKD. The CDR3 runs 13 residues. CDR3 coding DNA: TGTGCCATCAAAGGACAGCTGAACACTGAAGCTTTCTTT. This sequence encodes CAIKGQLNTEAFF.

This clone was seen a handful of times. The V gene is TRBV19, the J gene TRBJ1-2; no clear D gene. CDR1 and CDR2 from the germline V gene are LNHDA and SQIVND (reference sequence). The V gene lost 4 bases and the J gene lost 8 bases, with 17 bases spanning the gap. The CDR3 totals 14 residues. CDR3 in DNA: TGTGCCAGTAGTACCCCCGCGCAAACCCCCGGCTACACCTTC. This codes for CASSTPAQTPGYTF. The variable domain in full, with the rest retrieved from reference TRBV19 and TRBJ1-2, is DGGITQSPKYLFRKEGQNVTLSCEQNLNHDAMYWYRQDPGQGLRLIYYSQIVNDFQKGDIAEGYSVSREKKESFPLTVTSAQKNPTAFYLCASSTPAQTPGYTFGSGTRLTVV.

The V gene is TRBV18, the J gene TRBJ2-7, with D unclear. Germline lookup yields CDR1 KGHSH and CDR2 LQKENI. The CDR3 runs 15 residues. V gave up 2 bases and J gave up 1 base, with 12 bases separating them. The CDR3 nucleotides are TGTGCCAGCTCACCATTCACTGACGGGTCCTACGAGCAGTACTTC. This gives the protein CASSPFTDGSYEQYF.

This chain joins TRBV4-1 and TRBJ2-1; D not resolved. Germline loops: CDR1 MGHRA, CDR2 YSYEKL. Trimming pared 6 bases from V and 4 bases from J, leaving 10 bases between. There are 13 residues in the CDR3. The CDR3, as DNA: TGCGCCAGCAGTGGTCTATTTTACAATGAGCAGTTCTTC. Amino acid sequence: CASSGLFYNEQFF.

The rearrangement uses TRBV10-3 and TRBJ1-1; 7 bases fit TRBD1. The CDR3 sequence is 14 residues long. J was trimmed by 2 bases and V by 6 bases; bases with no gene match: 6. CDR1 and CDR2 from the germline V gene are ENHRY and SYGVKD. Here the CDR3 reads CAISRDRENTEAFF. The CDR3 coding sequence is TGTGCCATCAGCCGGGACAGAGAAAACACTGAAGCTTTCTTT.

The chain combines TRBV7-9 with TRBJ1-4; 9 positions match TRBD1. Germline CDR1 and CDR2: SEHNR and FQNEAQ (reference sequence). The V segment lost 4 bases and the J segment 4 bases; nucleotides outside the gene matches: 1. This CDR3 region has 14 residues. The CDR3 bases are TGTGCCAGCAGCTCGGACAGGGGTAATGAAAAACTGTTTTTT. This sequence encodes CASSSDRGNEKLFF.

The chain combines TRBV2 with TRBJ1-5; 11 positions match TRBD1. J lost 5 bases, V lost 11 bases, and 5 bases had no gene match. This CDR3 has 13 residues. Germline values: CDR1 SNHLY, CDR2 FYNNEI. The CDR3 here is CAVRTGGDQPQHF. CDR3 nucleotides: TGTGCCGTAAGGACAGGGGGCGATCAGCCCCAGCATTTT.

CDR3 region: CASSSEAGPRNTEAFF. CDR3 nucleotides: TGTGCCAGCAGCTCAGAGGCGGGACCGCGGAACACTGAAGCTTTCTTT. This chain links TRBV7-9 with TRBJ1-1; D may be TRBD1 (5 bases). Trimming left V 4 bases short and J 1 base short, with 16 bases between. This CDR3 is 16 amino acids long. CDR1 is SEHNR, CDR2 FQNEAQ, per germline (reference sequence).

This chain joins TRBV30 and TRBJ1-6, with 7 bases lining up with TRBD1. Germline V lookup: CDR1 GTSNPN, CDR2 SVGIG (reference sequence). Germline trimming cut 0 bases from V and 10 bases from J; bases unmatched to any gene: 6. This CDR3 spans 14 amino acids. The CDR3 nucleotides read TGTGCCTGGAGTGTAGACAGGGCGGCCTCACCCCTCCACTTT. The encoded protein is CAWSVDRAASPLHF. The full variable domain, with the rest looked up from reference TRBV30 and TRBJ1-6, is SQTIHQWPATLVQPVGSPLSLECTVEGTSNPNLYWYRQAAGRGLQLLFYSVGIGQISSEVPQNLSASRPQDRQFILSSKKLLLSDSGFYLCAWSVDRAASPLHFGNGTRLTVT.

V is TRBV6-4 and J is TRBJ2-6, with 9 bases lining up with TRBD1. The CDR3 is 17 amino acids. The junction had 7 bases not matched to a gene; V was cut back by 6 bases and J by 1 base. Germline V CDR1 and CDR2: MRHNA, SNTAGT. For the CDR3, the DNA is TGTGCCAGCAGCCTTACAGGGGGCATGTCTGGGGCCAACGTCCTGACTTTC. Its protein is CASSLTGGMSGANVLTF.

The chain links TRBV4-1 to TRBJ2-5; D ambiguous. Germline V gives CDR1 MGHRA, CDR2 YSYEKL. The CDR3 is 17 residues long. Trimming took 0 bases from V and 2 from J, leaving 16 bases between them. The CDR3 reads CASSQELGVGGQETQYF. CDR3 nucleotide sequence: TGCGCCAGCAGCCAAGAGCTCGGAGTAGGCGGACAAGAGACCCAGTACTTC.

A remark on this clone: The junction does not match germline at one end; this may be a read error. V usage is TRBV10-3 and J usage is TRBJ1-5; D remains ambiguous. The CDR3 has 14 residues. CDR1 and CDR2 from the germline V gene are ENHRY and SYGVKD. CDR3 loop: CAISATGTNQPQNF. CDR3 in DNA: TGTGCCATCAGTGCGACGGGTACAAATCAGCCCCAGAATTTT.